These T cell receptor beta chains were read from a single sample in a study of T cell responses to AZD1222 COVID-19 vaccine. Libraries were prepared by immunoSEQ multiplex PCR; TCRdb keeps only in-frame clonotypes and omits some of them. The table shows 150,000 or so clones, with around 92% occurring only once. This material consisted of peripheral blood, taken on day 0 of AZD1222 vaccination. Receptor source: an adult in good health. Both conserved end residues are part of each CDR3. The order of the fields is clone size, D gene, V gene, J gene, CDR3 DNA, CDR3 protein. D genes are given only for firm matches. Clone size is stated in some rows and not others, as once, few, many or a class when expanded.

size: -; D: -; V: TRBV30; J: TRBJ1-1; DNA: TGTGCCTGGAGTAGGGGGATTGAGACTGAAGCTTTCTTT; CDR3: CAWSRGIETEAFF
size: once; D: -; V: TRBV10-1; J: TRBJ1-1; DNA: TGCGCCAGCAGTACACGTAGAAACACTGAAGCTTTCTTT; CDR3: CASSTRRNTEAFF
size: once; D: -; V: TRBV4-3; J: TRBJ2-1; DNA: TGCGCCAGCAGCCAAGATGGAGAGCCGGGCTCCTACAATGAGCAGTTCTTC; CDR3: CASSQDGEPGSYNEQFF
size: -; D: -; V: TRBV12-3/TRBV12-4; J: TRBJ1-2; DNA: TGTGCCAGCAGTCAAGGGAACGGCTATGGCTACACCTTC; CDR3: CASSQGNGYGYTF
size: -; D: -; V: TRBV27; J: TRBJ1-6; DNA: TGTGCCAGCAGTTTACGGGAGAGTAATTCACCCCTCCACTTT; CDR3: CASSLRESNSPLHF
size: -; D: -; V: TRBV28; J: TRBJ1-6; DNA: TGTGCCAGCAGGGAGGGGCTCCAAACCCGAAGAGATAATTCACCCCTCCACTTT; CDR3: CASREGLQTRRDNSPLHF
size: -; D: -; V: TRBV24-1; J: TRBJ1-4; DNA: TGTGCCACCCCACAGAATAATGAAAAACTGTTTTTT; CDR3: CATPQNNEKLFF
size: -; D: -; V: TRBV6-5; J: TRBJ1-5; DNA: TGTGCCATCCAGGGGAGGAATCAGCCCCAGCATTTT; CDR3: CAIQGRNQPQHF
size: -; D: TRBD1; V: TRBV2; J: TRBJ2-5; DNA: TGTGCCAGCAGCCCCGGGACAGTAGGGAGGACCCAGTACTTC; CDR3: CASSPGTVGRTQYF
size: -; D: -; V: TRBV3-1/TRBV3-2; J: TRBJ2-1; DNA: TGTGCCAGCAGCCATGGGAAATACAATGAGCAGTTCTTC; CDR3: CASSHGKYNEQFF
size: -; D: -; V: TRBV7-2; J: TRBJ2-4; DNA: TGTGCCAGCAGCTTAGAGCCTCGGGGAGCAGCCAAAAACATTCAGTACTTC; CDR3: CASSLEPRGAAKNIQYF
size: -; D: -; V: TRBV28; J: TRBJ1-2; DNA: TGTGCCAGCAGCACCCCCCTGAGTGGCTACACCTTC; CDR3: CASSTPLSGYTF
size: -; D: -; V: TRBV6-5; J: TRBJ2-1; DNA: TGTGCCAGCAGTTGGTCCTTGGCCTCCTACAATGAGCAGTTCTTC; CDR3: CASSWSLASYNEQFF
size: -; D: -; V: TRBV18; J: TRBJ2-1; DNA: TGTGCCAGCTCACCTCCGGGTTCTGGGTACAATGAGCAGTTCTTC; CDR3: CASSPPGSGYNEQFF
size: -; D: -; V: TRBV14; J: TRBJ1-4; DNA: TGTGCCAGCAGCCAAGCAGGAACAACTAATGAAAAACTGTTTTTT; CDR3: CASSQAGTTNEKLFF
size: -; D: -; V: TRBV21-1; J: TRBJ1-1; DNA: TGTGCCAGCAGCAAAGACGGTCAGGGGTTGGGCACTGAAGCTTTCTTT; CDR3: CASSKDGQGLGTEAFF
size: once; D: TRBD1; V: TRBV3-1/TRBV3-2; J: TRBJ2-7; DNA: TGTGCCAGCAGCCCGGGACAGGGGGCGGCCTACGAGCAGTACTTC; CDR3: CASSPGQGAAYEQYF
size: once; D: -; V: TRBV15; J: TRBJ2-7; DNA: TGTGCCACCAGCAGAGGCAGGGACCACGAGCAGTACTTC; CDR3: CATSRGRDHEQYF
size: -; D: TRBD1; V: TRBV19; J: TRBJ2-5; DNA: TGTGCCAGTAGAGGACCGGGACAGGGCGCCGGGACCCAGTACTTC; CDR3: CASRGPGQGAGTQYF
size: -; D: -; V: TRBV30; J: TRBJ1-6; DNA: TGTGCCTGGAGAAGACAGATTAATTCACCCCTCCACTTT; CDR3: CAWRRQINSPLHF
size: -; D: TRBD2; V: TRBV28; J: TRBJ2-2; DNA: TGTGCCAGCAGTTTATGGCATAGGGCGGGAGATGCCGGGGAGCTGTTTTTT; CDR3: CASSLWHRAGDAGELFF
size: -; D: TRBD2; V: TRBV7-9; J: TRBJ2-2; DNA: TGTGCCAACTCGCGCGACCTCATAGCGGGAGACACCGGGGAGCTGTTTTTT; CDR3: CANSRDLIAGDTGELFF
size: -; D: TRBD1; V: TRBV6-5; J: TRBJ1-2; DNA: TGTGCCAGCAGTTGGACTGGGACAGACCAAAGCTATGGCTACACCTTC; CDR3: CASSWTGTDQSYGYTF
size: -; D: -; V: TRBV28; J: TRBJ2-5; DNA: TGTGCCAGCAGTTTAGGAAAGACCCAGTACTTC; CDR3: CASSLGKTQYF
size: -; D: -; V: TRBV7-9; J: TRBJ2-4; DNA: TGTGCCAGCAGCCCCAACTCCCTCCTCAACATTCAGTACTTC; CDR3: CASSPNSLLNIQYF
size: once; D: -; V: TRBV7-9; J: TRBJ1-4; DNA: TGTGCCAGCGTACGTAATGAAAAACTGTTTTTT; CDR3: CASVRNEKLFF
size: -; D: TRBD2; V: TRBV19; J: TRBJ2-1; DNA: TGTGCCAGTAGTATAGACCCACCCGGGACTAGATCTCTCAATGAGCAGTTCTTC; CDR3: CASSIDPPGTRSLNEQFF
size: -; D: -; V: TRBV15; J: TRBJ1-5; DNA: TGTGCCACCAGCAGAGATTCGGATCAGCCCCAGCATTTT; CDR3: CATSRDSDQPQHF
size: -; D: -; V: TRBV6-6; J: TRBJ1-5; DNA: TGTGCCAGCAGTTACTCTATACAGGGAAGTCAGCCCCAGCATTTT; CDR3: CASSYSIQGSQPQHF
size: -; D: TRBD2; V: TRBV2; J: TRBJ2-1; DNA: TGTGCCAGCGGAACGGGGGGGCCGGGTGAGCAGTTCTTC; CDR3: CASGTGGPGEQFF
size: -; D: -; V: TRBV15; J: TRBJ1-5; DNA: TGTGCCACCAGCAGAGCGGGCCCACATCAGCCCCAGCATTTT; CDR3: CATSRAGPHQPQHF
size: -; D: TRBD1; V: TRBV7-9; J: TRBJ2-1; DNA: TGTGCCAGCAGCCCCTATCGACAGGGGCCATTCAATGAGCAGTTCTTC; CDR3: CASSPYRQGPFNEQFF
size: -; D: -; V: TRBV19; J: TRBJ2-3; DNA: TGTGCCAGTAGTATTTCGGGTTTCACAAGGGGAGATACGCAGTATTTT; CDR3: CASSISGFTRGDTQYF
size: -; D: -; V: TRBV27; J: TRBJ2-3; DNA: TGTGCCAGCAGTTTAGTGGGGGGAGATACGCAGTATTTT; CDR3: CASSLVGGDTQYF
size: -; D: -; V: TRBV7-2; J: TRBJ1-1; DNA: TGTGCCAGCAGCTTAGGGCGGGGGAGGTACACTGAAGCTTTCTTT; CDR3: CASSLGRGRYTEAFF
size: -; D: -; V: TRBV3-1/TRBV3-2; J: TRBJ2-1; DNA: TGTGCCAGCAGCCAAGACCGGGCGAGAATTTCCTCCTACAATGAGCAGTTCTTC; CDR3: CASSQDRARISSYNEQFF
size: once; D: TRBD2; V: TRBV7-8; J: TRBJ2-5; DNA: TGTGCCAGCAGCTTCGGAGCGGGGGGCGTCCAAGAGACCCAGTACTTC; CDR3: CASSFGAGGVQETQYF
size: -; D: -; V: TRBV6-5; J: TRBJ1-5; DNA: TGTGCCAGCAGCTCAGATCAGCCCCAGCATTTT; CDR3: CASSSDQPQHF
size: -; D: TRBD1; V: TRBV30; J: TRBJ1-2; DNA: TGTGCCTGGAGTCGTGGGACAGGGCCCCTGTCTTTAGGTGGCTACACCTTC; CDR3: CAWSRGTGPLSLGGYTF
size: -; D: -; V: TRBV5-6; J: TRBJ2-3; DNA: TGTGCCAGCAGCTTGACGGGCCGAGATACGCAGTATTTT; CDR3: CASSLTGRDTQYF
size: -; D: TRBD2; V: TRBV19; J: TRBJ2-3; DNA: TGTGCCAGTAGTATTCCCGGACTAGCGGGGGGTAGGGATACGCAGTATTTT; CDR3: CASSIPGLAGGRDTQYF
size: -; D: TRBD2; V: TRBV27; J: TRBJ2-1; DNA: TGTGCCAGCAGTTCCTTCGCGGGAGGTAACAATGAGCAGTTCTTC; CDR3: CASSSFAGGNNEQFF
size: -; D: TRBD1; V: TRBV5-6; J: TRBJ2-2; DNA: TGTGCCAGCAGCGCAAACAGGGGTAGGAACACCGGGGAGCTGTTTTTT; CDR3: CASSANRGRNTGELFF
size: -; D: TRBD2; V: TRBV19; J: TRBJ2-1; DNA: TGTGCCAGTAGTATATCCCTGGGACTAGCGGGAGTCGATGAGCAGTTCTTC; CDR3: CASSISLGLAGVDEQFF
size: few; D: TRBD1; V: TRBV28; J: TRBJ2-7; DNA: TGTGCCAGCAGTTTAGGGCCGACAGGGGACTACGAGCAGTACTTC; CDR3: CASSLGPTGDYEQYF